The next 30 T cell receptor beta chains were all read from a single sample in a study of blood T cell repertoires in COVID-19. The data were produced by immunoSEQ multiplex PCR, yet TCRdb's version contains in-frame clones alone and is incomplete. The data contain some 700,000 clones, about 90% of them singletons. Material for sequencing was peripheral blood. The receptors were gathered from a woman younger than 30 with acute or convalescent COVID-19.

The rearrangement joins TRBV5-1 to TRBJ2-2, with 11 bases matching TRBD1. Looked up from germline, CDR1 is SGHRS and CDR2 is YFSETQ. The CDR3 contains 16 residues. Trimming at V came to 0 bases and at J to 2 bases, leaving 0 bases not matched to a gene. The DNA of the CDR3 is TGCGCCAGCAGCTTGGGGACAGGGGGCAACACCGGGGAGCTGTTTTTT. It codes for CASSLGTGGNTGELFF.

The gene calls are TRBV7-2 and TRBJ1-1, with D possibly being TRBD1 (5 bases). This CDR3 has 13 amino acids. Germline V gene lookup returns CDR1 SGHTA and CDR2 FQGNSA. V lost 3 bases and J 9 bases, leaving 14 bases between the germline ends. DNA of the CDR3: TGTGCCAGCAGCTTTCCCAGGGTTCCAAAAGCTTTCTTT. Residues: CASSFPRVPKAFF.

This chain uses TRBV5-6 with TRBJ2-5; 8 nucleotides align to TRBD2. V lost 4 bases and J lost 1; bases outside the gene matches: 9. CDR1 SGHDT and CDR2 YYEEEE come from the germline V gene. The CDR3 runs 16 residues. The CDR3 sequence is CASSLAGTRTQETQYF. In DNA form, the CDR3 reads TGTGCCAGCAGCCTAGCCGGGACTAGAACCCAAGAGACCCAGTACTTC.

The chain combines TRBV7-8 with TRBJ1-1; D is undetermined. Germline loops: CDR1 SGHVS, CDR2 FQNEAQ. The CDR3 sequence is 15 residues long. Trimming left V 2 bases short and J 1 base short, with 11 bases between. Here the CDR3 reads CASSLPLHRNTEAFF. DNA of the CDR3: TGTGCCAGCAGCTTACCGTTACACCGGAACACTGAAGCTTTCTTT.

This chain links TRBV27 with TRBJ1-1, with D possibly being TRBD1 (6 bases). This CDR3 is 14 amino acids long. Germline loops: CDR1 MNHEY, CDR2 SMNVEV (reference sequence). V was cut by 6 bases and J by 0 bases, with 11 bases left in between. The CDR3 sequence: CASRGTGLNTEAFF. For the CDR3, the DNA is TGTGCCAGCAGGGGAACAGGGTTGAACACTGAAGCTTTCTTT.

The genes are TRBV11-2 and TRBJ2-1, with TRBD2 identical over 7 bases. Looked up from germline, CDR1 is SGHAT and CDR2 is FQNNGV. Germline trimming cut 3 bases from V and 0 bases from J; bases unmatched to any gene: 2. The CDR3 is 15 residues long. CDR3 loop: CASSFSGYSYNEQFF. The DNA of the CDR3 is TGTGCCAGCAGCTTTAGCGGGTACTCCTACAATGAGCAGTTCTTC.

V is TRBV6-5 and J is TRBJ1-6; TRBD1 aligns across 7 bases. After removal of 11 bases from V and 7 bases from J, the junction contained 8 bases not matched to a gene. The CDR3 consists of 13 residues. Germline-derived CDR1 and CDR2 are MNHEY and SVGAGI. The CDR3: CAGRDRLNSPLHF. CDR3 DNA: TGTGCCGGCCGGGACAGACTCAATTCACCCCTCCACTTT.

The chain combines TRBV9 with TRBJ1-3; no firm D call. This CDR3 comprises 13 residues. From germline, CDR1 is SGDLS and CDR2 YYNGEE. Trimming cost V 0 bases and J 3 bases, with 4 bases left between them. CDR3 sequence (DNA): TGTGCCAGCAGCGTAGCTTATGGAAACACCATATATTTT. Protein sequence: CASSVAYGNTIYF.

The chain has TRBV12-5 and TRBJ2-7, with 13 bases fitting TRBD2. This CDR3 is 17 amino acids long. CDR1 is LGHNT, CDR2 FRNRAP, per germline. The trim removed 11 bases at V and 3 bases at J, leaving 16 bases unmatched. The CDR3 bases are TGTGCTGATCACCAGGGACTAGCGGGGATCCCCCGCTACGAGCAGTACTTC. Protein sequence: CADHQGLAGIPRYEQYF.

The chain has TRBV10-3 and TRBJ2-7; D is perhaps TRBD2 (5 bases). Germline values: CDR1 ENHRY, CDR2 SYGVKD. The CDR3 contains 14 residues. Between the trimmed V and J ends, which lost 8 bases and 3 bases, there was a span of 17 bases. As DNA, the CDR3 is TGTGCCATCCGACGGGAACAGTTGTTCTACGAGCAGTACTTC. Its protein is CAIRREQLFYEQYF.

The rearrangement uses TRBV5-6 and TRBJ2-4; a weak D match, TRBD1 (6 bases). The length of the CDR3 is 13 residues. V was cut by 6 bases and J by 4 bases, with 11 bases left in between. The germline V gene has CDR1 SGHDT and CDR2 YYEEEE. As DNA, the CDR3 is TGTGCCAGCACCGAGGACAGTAAAAACATTCAGTACTTC. Translation: CASTEDSKNIQYF.

V is TRBV30 and J is TRBJ1-5, with D unresolved. CDR3 length: 13 residues. With 0 bases removed from V and 5 bases from J, the gap between germline ends came to 8 bases. CDR1 is GTSNPN, CDR2 SVGIG, per germline (reference sequence). CDR3 amino acids: CAWSVLRDQPQHF. For the CDR3, the DNA is TGTGCCTGGAGTGTACTACGGGATCAGCCCCAGCATTTT.

This chain connects TRBV5-4 to TRBJ1-2; maybe TRBD1 (6 bases). V shed 0 bases and J shed 4 bases, with 7 bases lying between them. The CDR3 is made up of 13 amino acids. Germline assignment: CDR1 SGHNT and CDR2 YYREEE (reference sequence). The CDR3 sequence: CASSLGTAYGYTF. Here the CDR3 DNA reads TGTGCCAGCAGCTTGGGGACAGCCTATGGCTACACCTTC.

This chain uses TRBV6-6 with TRBJ2-1, with 9 nucleotides matching TRBD1. V lost 3 bases to trimming and J lost 9 bases; unmatched junction nucleotides: 12. Germline V CDR1 and CDR2: MNHNY, SVGAGI (reference sequence). The CDR3 covers 16 residues. The CDR3 bases are TGTGCCAGCAGTTATAAGCCGGGACAGGGCTTTTTTGAGCAGTTCTTC. Protein: CASSYKPGQGFFEQFF.

The CDR3 spells CASSPGLGYGEQFF. The CDR3 DNA follows: TGTGCCAGCAGCCCGGGACTAGGGTATGGTGAGCAGTTCTTC. The genes are TRBV3-1 (or the pseudogene TRBV3-2) and TRBJ2-1, with 8 bases aligning to TRBD2. The CDR3 has 14 residues. Unmatched junction bases numbered 8, after V lost 4 bases and J lost 9 bases. The germline gives CDR1 LGHDT, CDR2 YNNKEL (reference sequence).

As for this clone: This sample also contains other DNA sequences that code for the same CDR3. The chain links TRBV7-3 to TRBJ1-1, with 9 positions matching TRBD1. V dropped 3 bases and J dropped 1; count of bases not matched to a gene: 0. CDR1 and CDR2 from the germline V gene are SGHTA and FQGTGA. This CDR3 has 14 amino acids. Here the CDR3 DNA reads TGTGCCAGCAGCTTGACAGGGGGGAACACTGAAGCTTTCTTT. Residues: CASSLTGGNTEAFF.

This chain joins TRBV9 and TRBJ2-7; possible D gene TRBD2, 5 bases. Germline CDR1 SGDLS, CDR2 YYNGEE. This CDR3 is built from 14 residues. The V and J ends lost 0 bases and 2 bases respectively, with 9 bases between them. The CDR3 DNA sequence: TGTGCCAGCAGCGTAGGACTACCCCCCTACGAGCAGTACTTC. This translates into CASSVGLPPYEQYF.

The rearrangement uses TRBV7-2 and TRBJ2-3; no clear D gene. Germline CDR1 is SGHTA and CDR2 is FQGNSA. This CDR3 is 15 amino acids long. V was shortened by 4 bases and J by 0 bases, with 11 bases between the two germline ends. The CDR3 sequence: CASSSPSGSTDTQYF. DNA of the CDR3: TGTGCCAGCAGCTCGCCTTCCGGGAGCACAGATACGCAGTATTTT. The full variable domain, in which reference TRBV7-2 and TRBJ2-3 provide the parts outside the CDR3, is GAGVSQSPSNKVTEKGKDVELRCDPISGHTALYWYRQSLGQGLEFLIYFQGNSAPDKSGLPSDRFSAERTGGSVSTLTIQRTQQEDSAVYLCASSSPSGSTDTQYFGPGTRLTVL.

The chain employs TRBV7-2 and TRBJ1-5, with TRBD1 as a possible D gene (5 bases). Per the germline V gene, CDR1 is SGHTA and CDR2 is FQGNSA. There are 18 residues in the CDR3. The V gene lost 1 base and the J gene lost 1 base, with 17 bases spanning the gap. CDR3 in amino acids: CASSLEVQGGLSNQPQHF. The DNA of the CDR3 is TGTGCCAGCAGCTTAGAGGTCCAGGGAGGTTTGAGCAATCAGCCCCAGCATTTT.

V and J are TRBV4-2 and TRBJ2-7; 8 nucleotides match TRBD2. The CDR3 runs 15 residues. J was trimmed by 5 bases and V by 2 bases; bases with no gene match: 8. Germline V gene data show CDR1 as LGHNA and CDR2 as YNFKEQ. CDR3 in amino acids: CASSQLAGRRDEQYF. CDR3 coding DNA: TGTGCCAGCAGCCAATTAGCGGGGAGGCGCGACGAGCAGTACTTC.

The V gene is TRBV7-2, the J gene TRBJ2-4, with D perhaps matching TRBD1 (6 bases). Germline V gene data show CDR1 as SGHTA and CDR2 as FQGNSA. The V gene lost 5 bases and the J gene lost 2 bases, with 19 bases spanning the gap. The CDR3 is 17 residues long. This CDR3 reads CASSQGGWDETKNIQYF. In DNA, the CDR3 is TGTGCCAGCAGCCAAGGGGGATGGGATGAGACCAAAAACATTCAGTACTTC.

V is TRBV30 and J is TRBJ1-2; D gene unclear. The CDR3 length is 11 residues. Germline V gene data show CDR1 as GTSNPN and CDR2 as SVGIG (reference sequence). V gave up 2 bases and J gave up 4 bases, with 5 bases separating them. In DNA form, the CDR3 reads TGTGCCTGGAGTTTTAGCTATGGCTACACCTTC. Its protein is CAWSFSYGYTF.

This clone was detected only once. The chain recombines TRBV7-9 with TRBJ1-3; 7 nucleotides align to TRBD1. The CDR3 consists of 15 residues. The trim removed 9 bases at V and 0 bases at J, leaving 8 bases unmatched. CDR1 is SEHNR, CDR2 FQNEAQ, per germline (reference sequence). CDR3 coding DNA: TGTGCCAGGGGGGACAGCACCTTCTCTGGAAACACCATATATTTT. Residues: CARGDSTFSGNTIYF.

The chain carries TRBV30 and TRBJ1-2; D may be TRBD1 (6 bases). Germline CDR1 GTSNPN, CDR2 SVGIG (reference sequence). The ends were cut back, 4 bases at V and 1 base at J, with 13 bases in the middle. The CDR3 covers 14 residues. CDR3 residues: CAWTGVAVNYGYTF. CDR3 nucleotides: TGTGCCTGGACAGGGGTAGCAGTTAACTATGGCTACACCTTC. The full variable domain, completed using reference TRBV30 and TRBJ1-2, is SQTIHQWPATLVQPVGSPLSLECTVEGTSNPNLYWYRQAAGRGLQLLFYSVGIGQISSEVPQNLSASRPQDRQFILSSKKLLLSDSGFYLCAWTGVAVNYGYTFGSGTRLTVV.

V gene TRBV14 combines with J gene TRBJ2-7, with TRBD1 matching over 7 bases. CDR3 size: 14 residues. Germline V gives CDR1 SGHDN, CDR2 FVKESK. With 4 bases clipped from V and 5 bases from J, the junction kept 8 bases outside the gene matches. Written as DNA, the CDR3 is TGTGCCAGCAGCCGGACAGGAATTGAACACGAGCAGTACTTC. Encoded protein: CASSRTGIEHEQYF.

The chain joins TRBV2 to TRBJ1-5, with D possibly being TRBD1 (6 bases). The CDR3 has 15 residues. Deletions cut 4 bases from V and 3 bases from J, with 13 bases between. Germline V gene data show CDR1 as SNHLY and CDR2 as FYNNEI. CDR3 nucleotides: TGTGCCAGCAGTGTGCGACAGGTTACCAATCAGCCCCAGCATTTT. Protein product: CASSVRQVTNQPQHF. The complete variable domain, with remaining parts taken from reference TRBV2 and TRBJ1-5, reads EPEVTQTPSHQVTQMGQEVILRCVPISNHLYFYWYRQILGQKVEFLVSFYNNEISEKSEIFDDQFSVERPDGSNFTLKIRSTKLEDSAMYFCASSVRQVTNQPQHFGDGTRLSIL.

The V call is TRBV6-2 or TRBV6-3, the J call TRBJ2-2, with D tentatively TRBD2 (7 bases). The length of the CDR3 is 15 residues. V lost 5 bases and J 4 bases, leaving 14 bases between the germline ends. The germline V gene encodes CDR1 MNHEY and CDR2 SVGEGT. CDR3 loop: CASSIGGAVTGELFF. In DNA, the CDR3 is TGTGCCAGCAGTATAGGGGGGGCGGTCACCGGGGAGCTGTTTTTT.

The V gene is TRBV30, the J gene TRBJ1-2; 8 bases are a match to TRBD1. Unmatched junction bases numbered 5, after V lost 4 bases and J lost 4 bases. Germline CDR1 is GTSNPN and CDR2 is SVGIG (reference sequence). The CDR3 spans 13 residues. The CDR3 DNA reads as TGTGCCTGGACTGCTGACAGGGGCTATGGCTACACCTTC. Its translation: CAWTADRGYGYTF.

The CDR3 DNA reads as TGCAGCGCCTACCCGAGGGGACTGATCTATAACAATGAGCAGTTCTTC. This codes for CSAYPRGLIYNNEQFF. The chain joins TRBV29-1 to TRBJ2-1, with a possible D match to TRBD2 (6 bases). This CDR3 spans 16 amino acids. Looked up from germline, CDR1 is SQVTM and CDR2 is ANQGSEA. V was pared by 7 bases and J by 5 bases, with 24 bases between.

The chain carries TRBV2 and TRBJ1-4; TRBD1 is a possible D gene (5 bases). This CDR3 comprises 14 residues. Germline loops: CDR1 SNHLY, CDR2 FYNNEI. The V gene lost 6 bases and the J gene lost 4 bases, with 12 bases spanning the gap. The CDR3 reads CASRAGWINEKLFF. CDR3 DNA: TGTGCCAGCAGGGCAGGGTGGATTAATGAAAAACTGTTTTTT.